The sequence of this T cell receptor (beta chain) was determined in a study of control samples from healthy donors and cancer patients. TCRdb keeps only in-frame clones here, not all; method: immunoSEQ multiplex PCR. The data show roughly 59,000 clones, under 95% seen once. V lost 1 base, J lost 6 bases, and 15 bases lay in between. Germline-derived CDR1 and CDR2 are SGHAT and FQNNGV. This CDR3 contains 15 residues. The sequenced sample was PBMCs. The TCR sequence derives from a man aged 35 to 55 with colorectal cancer. The rearrangement links TRBV11-2 to TRBJ1-1; D ambiguous. CDR3 coding DNA: TGTGCCAGCAGCTTAGGTTGGGGTGGCATCGCTGAAGCTTTCTTT. Translation gives CASSLGWGGIAEAFF.